This TCR beta chain comes out of a study of T cell responses to AZD1222 COVID-19 vaccine. Study-wide results and caveats: Spike-specific TCR repertoires showed rising breadth and depth after two AZD1222 doses. CD4 TCRs linked to vaccination spanned spike, dominating at 160-218 and 743-854. Seropositivity was recorded at baseline in only 6 or 7 AZD1222 recipients. Donors were mostly white British, more females; clonal diversity possibly underestimated.

Of note for this clone: Its antigen is still unknown.

The CDR3 sequence is 18 residues long. Trimming removed 5 bases from V and 5 bases from J; junction bases left unmatched: 19. Looked up from germline, CDR1 is SEHNR and CDR2 is FQNEAQ (reference sequence). The table came from immunoSEQ multiplex PCR; TCRdb's copy has only in-frame clones and leaves some out. The sample has approximately 190,000 clones, around 93% seen once. The TCR originated in an adult who received the AZD1222 COVID-19 vaccine. Material: peripheral blood, obtained 28 days after the second AZD1222 dose. The gene calls are TRBV7-9 and TRBJ2-3; 7 bases map to TRBD1. The CDR3 protein is CASSPGALWTGLVDTQYF. CDR3 nucleotides: TGTGCCAGCAGCCCCGGGGCCCTATGGACAGGCTTGGTAGATACGCAGTATTTT.